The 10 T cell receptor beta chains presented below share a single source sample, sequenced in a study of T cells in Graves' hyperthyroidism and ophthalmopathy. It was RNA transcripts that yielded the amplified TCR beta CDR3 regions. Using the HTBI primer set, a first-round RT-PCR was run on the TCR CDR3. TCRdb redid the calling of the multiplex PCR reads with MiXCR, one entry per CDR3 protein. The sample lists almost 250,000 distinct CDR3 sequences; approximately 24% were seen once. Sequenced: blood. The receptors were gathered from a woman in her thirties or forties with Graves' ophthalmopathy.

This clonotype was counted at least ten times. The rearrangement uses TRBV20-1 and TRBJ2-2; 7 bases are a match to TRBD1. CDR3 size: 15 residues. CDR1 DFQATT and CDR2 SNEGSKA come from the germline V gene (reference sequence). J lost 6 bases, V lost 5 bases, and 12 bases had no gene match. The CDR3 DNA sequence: TGCAGTGCTCATCCAGGGGACAGCGATGCCGGGGAGCTGTTTTTT. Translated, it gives CSAHPGDSDAGELFF.

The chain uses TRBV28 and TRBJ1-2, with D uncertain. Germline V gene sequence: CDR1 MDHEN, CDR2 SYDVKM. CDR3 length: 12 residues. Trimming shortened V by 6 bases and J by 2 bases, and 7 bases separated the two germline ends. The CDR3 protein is CASSERNYGYTF. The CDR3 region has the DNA TGTGCCAGCAGCGAGCGAAACTATGGCTACACCTTC.

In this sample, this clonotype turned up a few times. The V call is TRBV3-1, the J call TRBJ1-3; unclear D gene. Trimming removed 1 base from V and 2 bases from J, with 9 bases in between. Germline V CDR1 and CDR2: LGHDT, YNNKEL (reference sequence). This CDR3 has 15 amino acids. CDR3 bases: TGTGCCAGCAGCCAAGTACAAGGGACTGGAAACACCATATATTTT. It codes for CASSQVQGTGNTIYF.

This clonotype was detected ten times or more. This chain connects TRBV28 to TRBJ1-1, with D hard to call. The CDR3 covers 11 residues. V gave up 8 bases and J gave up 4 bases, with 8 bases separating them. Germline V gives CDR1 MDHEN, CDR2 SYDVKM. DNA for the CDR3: TGTGCCAGCCTGACCAGCACTGAAGCTTTCTTT. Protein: CASLTSTEAFF.

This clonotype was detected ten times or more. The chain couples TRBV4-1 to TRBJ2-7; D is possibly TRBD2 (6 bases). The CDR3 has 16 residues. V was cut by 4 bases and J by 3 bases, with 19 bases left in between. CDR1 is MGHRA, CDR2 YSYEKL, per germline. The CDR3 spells CASSPYASPEGYEQYF. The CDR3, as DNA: TGCGCCAGCAGCCCCTACGCATCCCCGGAGGGCTACGAGCAGTACTTC.

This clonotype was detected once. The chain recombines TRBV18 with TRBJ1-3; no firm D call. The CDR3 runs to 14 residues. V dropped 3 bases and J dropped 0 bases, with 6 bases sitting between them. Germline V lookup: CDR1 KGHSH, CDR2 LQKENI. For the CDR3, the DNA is TGTGCCAGCTCACCGACGGACTCTGGAAACACCATATATTTT. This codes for CASSPTDSGNTIYF.

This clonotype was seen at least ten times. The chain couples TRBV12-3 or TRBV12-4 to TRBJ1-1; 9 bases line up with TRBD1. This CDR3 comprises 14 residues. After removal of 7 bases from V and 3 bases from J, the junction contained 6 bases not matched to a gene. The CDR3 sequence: CASIQGAEDTEAFF. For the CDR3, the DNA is TGTGCCAGCATACAGGGGGCTGAAGACACTGAAGCTTTCTTT.

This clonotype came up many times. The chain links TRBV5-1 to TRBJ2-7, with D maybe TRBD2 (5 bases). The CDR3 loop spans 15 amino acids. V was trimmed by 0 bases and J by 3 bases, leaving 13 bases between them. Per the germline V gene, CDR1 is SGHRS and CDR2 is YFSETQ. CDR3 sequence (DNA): TGCGCCAGCAGCTTGGAGTGGGAGAGTAGCTACGAGCAGTACTTC. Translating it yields CASSLEWESSYEQYF.

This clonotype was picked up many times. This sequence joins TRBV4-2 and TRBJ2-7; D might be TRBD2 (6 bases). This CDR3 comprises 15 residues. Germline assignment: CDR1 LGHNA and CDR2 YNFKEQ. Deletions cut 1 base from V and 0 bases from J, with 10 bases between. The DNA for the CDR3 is TGTGCCAGCAGCCAAGGGGACTCCTTCTCCTACGAGCAGTACTTC. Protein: CASSQGDSFSYEQYF.

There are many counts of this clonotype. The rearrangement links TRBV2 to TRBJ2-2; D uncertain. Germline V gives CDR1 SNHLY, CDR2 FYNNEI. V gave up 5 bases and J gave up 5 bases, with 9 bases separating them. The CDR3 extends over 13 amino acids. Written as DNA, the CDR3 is TGTGCCAGCAGTATACAGATGACCGGGGAGCTGTTTTTT. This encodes CASSIQMTGELFF.